The clone carrying this T cell receptor (beta chain) was picked up one time. PCR was performed a second time for about 7 to 11 cycles using a sample-barcoded 5' primer and a J-beta primer mix. TCRdb reprocessed the 5' RACE reads via MiXCR and lists one record per CDR3 protein. Here the sample spans about 670,000 distinct CDR3 sequences, more than 45% being singletons. The entry originates in a study of blood T cells in healthy people across ages. The CDR3 has 15 residues. In germline, CDR1 is DFQATT, CDR2 SNEGSKA (reference sequence). This sequence joins TRBV20-1 and TRBJ2-4; TRBD1 aligns across 11 bases. Judging by the DNA end, TRBJ2-5 fits better; the J call may be wrong. This TCR was recovered from a woman over 75 in good health. Sequencing used blood. This chain's CDR3 is CSARARTGGEETQYF. In DNA form, the CDR3 reads TGCAGTGCTAGAGCAAGGACAGGGGGCGAAGAGACCCAGTACTTC.